These 9 T cell receptor beta chains share one sample of origin, sequenced in a study of shared clonotypes between healthy human individuals (dated by TCRdb to about 2020). Library preparation was by the immunoSEQ multiplex PCR assay. TCRdb limited this immuneACCESS table to in-frame rearrangements with V and J called. A share of clones is missing; checked studies link under half to unresolved V genes, and the rest is unexplained. The sample table shows fewer than 600,000 clones, and 70% to 80% are seen once. Jointly, the top ten make up about 12% of the sample. The material sequenced was PBMCs. The origin of the receptors is a woman aged 40 to 55 in good health. Some clones in this sample may be carry-over from other donors' samples.

The genes are TRBV7-9 and TRBJ2-1, with D uncertain. The CDR3 is 13 amino acids. Germline V gene lookup returns CDR1 SEHNR and CDR2 FQNEAQ (reference sequence). The germline V and J ends were trimmed by 4 bases and 12 bases, with 16 bases remaining between them. The CDR3 bases are TGTGCCAGCAGCTCCAACCCAATGGGCGGGCAGTTCTTC. Its protein product is CASSSNPMGGQFF.

The chain links TRBV7-9 to TRBJ2-5, with D possibly being TRBD1 (7 bases). The CDR3 spans 16 residues. With 5 bases removed from V and 0 bases from J, the gap between germline ends came to 16 bases. Germline V gene sequence: CDR1 SEHNR, CDR2 FQNEAQ (reference sequence). The CDR3 sequence: CASSPGDRSYQETQYF. The CDR3 DNA sequence: TGTGCCAGCAGCCCGGGGGACAGATCTTACCAAGAGACCCAGTACTTC.

This clone was detected only a few times. V gene TRBV5-6 combines with J gene TRBJ1-2; weak D call: TRBD1 (6 bases). Germline V CDR1 and CDR2: SGHDT, YYEEEE. CDR3 size: 14 residues. Between the trimmed V and J ends, which lost 4 bases and 8 bases, there was a span of 18 bases. This CDR3 reads CASSPPDSLGGYTF. Written as DNA, the CDR3 is TGTGCCAGCAGCCCTCCGGACAGCTTGGGGGGCTACACCTTC.

The chain is built from TRBV19 and TRBJ1-1, with D perhaps TRBD1 (5 bases). Per the germline V gene, CDR1 is LNHDA and CDR2 is SQIVND (reference sequence). CDR3 length equals 14 residues. Trimming shortened V by 6 bases and J by 6 bases, and 17 bases separated the two germline ends. CDR3 loop: CASSPGPWPAEAFF. CDR3 sequence (DNA): TGTGCCAGTAGCCCGGGACCCTGGCCCGCTGAAGCTTTCTTT.

The chain uses TRBV18 and TRBJ2-7, with 7 bases lining up with TRBD1. Germline CDR1 is KGHSH and CDR2 is LQKENI. CDR3 size: 15 residues. The junction had 6 bases not matched to a gene; V was cut back by 0 bases and J by 4 bases. CDR3 in DNA: TGTGCCAGCTCACCACCGAAGGGGGCAGGTTACGAGCAGTACTTC. This translates into CASSPPKGAGYEQYF.

The J gene is TRBJ1-2, the V gene TRBV10-3, with D possibly TRBD1 on 5 matching bases. The germline V gene encodes CDR1 ENHRY and CDR2 SYGVKD. The CDR3 contains 14 residues. V was cut by 1 base and J by 7 bases, with 13 bases left in between. CDR3 nucleotide sequence: TGTGCCATCAGTGAGTGGGGCTATGACTCTGGCTACACCTTC. Protein: CAISEWGYDSGYTF.

Only a few counts were recorded for this clone. CDR3 protein: CASTQTRDEQFF. The CDR3 DNA follows: TGCGCCAGCACACAAACTAGGGATGAGCAGTTCTTC. The J gene is TRBJ2-1, the V gene TRBV5-1, with D perhaps TRBD2 (5 bases). Germline V lookup: CDR1 SGHRS, CDR2 YFSETQ. V gave up 6 bases and J gave up 8 bases, with 12 bases separating them. This CDR3 is built from 12 residues.

The rearrangement links TRBV28 to TRBJ1-1; D is possibly TRBD1 (5 bases). CDR1 is MDHEN, CDR2 SYDVKM, per germline. CDR3 length: 16 residues. The V gene lost 7 bases and the J gene lost 1 base, with 19 bases spanning the gap. The CDR3 DNA sequence: TGTGCCAGCACTCCTGGGGGGGAGGCGGGGAACACTGAAGCTTTCTTT. The encoded protein is CASTPGGEAGNTEAFF.

The gene calls are TRBV18 and TRBJ1-2; TRBD1 agrees at 10 bases. Germline V CDR1 and CDR2: KGHSH, LQKENI. CDR3 length: 14 residues. The junction had 11 bases not matched to a gene; V was cut back by 8 bases and J by 8 bases. The CDR3 region has the DNA TGTGCCAGCGAAAACCGACAGGGGGCGCACGGCTACACCTTC. Translated: CASENRQGAHGYTF.